This T cell receptor beta chain was sequenced in a study of cytomegalovirus exposure and HLA in healthy donors. Findings and limits, study-wide: Specific recognition of CMV antigens was confirmed in vitro for a few chains (all CMV-associated).

Amplification used 60 Vbeta primers and 13 Jbeta primers. The data were produced by immunoSEQ multiplex PCR, yet TCRdb's version contains in-frame clones alone and is incomplete. The data contain 65,000 to 90,000 clones, 65% to 75% of them seen just once; the ten biggest clones take up around 4%. There are a few counts of this clone. Its antigen is still unknown. Trimming left V 3 bases short and J 4 bases short, with 9 bases between. Germline loops: CDR1 MGHRA, CDR2 YSYEKL. This CDR3 spans 13 amino acids. This TCR derives from a man between 60 and 70 years old in good health and CMV-seronegative. This sequence joins TRBV4-1 and TRBJ1-1; no clear D. Sequencing used PBMCs. For the CDR3, the DNA is TGCGCCAGCAGCCAGACTCCTTTCACTGAAGCTTTCTTT. Protein product: CASSQTPFTEAFF.